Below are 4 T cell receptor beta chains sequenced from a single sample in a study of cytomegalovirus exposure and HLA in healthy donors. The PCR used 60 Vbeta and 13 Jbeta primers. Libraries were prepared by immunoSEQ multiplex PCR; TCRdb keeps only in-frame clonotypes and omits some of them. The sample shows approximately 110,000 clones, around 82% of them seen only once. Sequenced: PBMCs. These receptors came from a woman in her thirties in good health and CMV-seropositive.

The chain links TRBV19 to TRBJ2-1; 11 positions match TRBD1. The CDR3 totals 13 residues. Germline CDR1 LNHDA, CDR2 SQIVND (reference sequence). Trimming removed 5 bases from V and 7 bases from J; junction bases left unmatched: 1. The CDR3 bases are TGTGCCAGTAGTGGGACAGGGGGAAATGAGCAGTTCTTC. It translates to CASSGTGGNEQFF. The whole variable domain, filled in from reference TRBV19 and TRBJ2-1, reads DGGITQSPKYLFRKEGQNVTLSCEQNLNHDAMYWYRQDPGQGLRLIYYSQIVNDFQKGDIAEGYSVSREKKESFPLTVTSAQKNPTAFYLCASSGTGGNEQFFGPGTRLTVL.

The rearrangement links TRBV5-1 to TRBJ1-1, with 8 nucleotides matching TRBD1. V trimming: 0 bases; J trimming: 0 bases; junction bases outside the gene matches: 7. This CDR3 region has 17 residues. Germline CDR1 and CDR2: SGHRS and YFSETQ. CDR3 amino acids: CASSLGQGAGMNTEAFF. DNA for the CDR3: TGCGCCAGCAGCTTGGGTCAGGGGGCAGGTATGAACACTGAAGCTTTCTTT.

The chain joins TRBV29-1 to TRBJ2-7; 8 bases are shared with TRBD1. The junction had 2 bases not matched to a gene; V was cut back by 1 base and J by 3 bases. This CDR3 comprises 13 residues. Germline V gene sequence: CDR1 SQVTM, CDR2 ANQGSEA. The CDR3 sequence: CSVEGGQGYEQYF. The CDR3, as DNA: TGCAGCGTTGAAGGAGGACAGGGCTACGAGCAGTACTTC.

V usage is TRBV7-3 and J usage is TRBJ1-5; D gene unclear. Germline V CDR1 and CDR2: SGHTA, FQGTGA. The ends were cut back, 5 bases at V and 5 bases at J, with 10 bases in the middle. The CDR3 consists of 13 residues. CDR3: CASSPGVDQPQHF. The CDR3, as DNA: TGTGCCAGCAGCCCCGGGGTGGATCAGCCCCAGCATTTT.